These 3 T cell receptor beta chains came from one sample sequenced in a study of shared clonotypes between healthy human individuals. Assay used: immunoSEQ multiplex PCR; TCRdb lists only in-frame clones, some missing. The sample lists over a million clones; 75% to 85% were seen once. The sample comprised memory CD4+ T cells from PBMCs. Subset here: CD45RA-negative fraction. The receptors stem from a man between 18 and 35 years old in good health. Some clones in this sample may be carry-over from other donors' samples.

The chain recombines TRBV2 with TRBJ2-7, with D tentatively TRBD1 or TRBD2 (5 bases each). V was trimmed by 4 bases and J by 2 bases, leaving 12 bases between them. Germline loops: CDR1 SNHLY, CDR2 FYNNEI. The CDR3 extends over 14 amino acids. CDR3 sequence: CASSGGVGPYEQYF. In DNA, the CDR3 is TGTGCCAGCAGTGGAGGGGTTGGCCCCTACGAGCAGTACTTC.

As for this clone: At the DNA level, this CDR3 is encoded by other sequences in the same sample as well. CDR3 nucleotide sequence: TGCAGCGCTGGCAGGGGAGAGACCCAGTACTTC. It specifies CSAGRGETQYF. This chain joins TRBV20-1 and TRBJ2-5, with D possibly TRBD1 on 6 matching bases. This CDR3 contains 11 residues. Germline V gene lookup returns CDR1 DFQATT and CDR2 SNEGSKA (reference sequence).

The rearrangement joins TRBV27 to TRBJ1-6; tentatively, D is TRBD1 (5 bases). This CDR3 is built from 18 residues. The ends were cut back, 1 base at V and 0 bases at J, with 13 bases in the middle. Germline assignment: CDR1 MNHEY and CDR2 SMNVEV (reference sequence). Written as DNA, the CDR3 is TGTGCCAGCAGTTTATTGCAGGCAGGGAACTCCTATAATTCACCCCTCCACTTT. This gives the protein CASSLLQAGNSYNSPLHF.